This TCR beta chain appears in the sequencing data of a study of naive and memory T cell subsets. Concerning this clonotype itself: Its specificity is not known.

CMV status came from CD4+ T cell IFNgamma after overnight CMV lysate stimulation of fresh PBMCs. Cells stained for CD3, CD4, CD8, CD45RA, CD27 and viability were sorted into four CD45RA/CD27 subsets. Two oligonucleotides, mixed equimolar, formed the beta constant-region primer covering TRBC1 and TRBC2. Nested alpha and beta constant-region primers with the SP2 primer drove four PCR rounds on ligated cDNA. TCRdb analysed the UMI-ligation and nested PCR reads with MiXCR anew, one entry per CDR3 protein. The repertoire holds roughly 99,000 distinct CDR3 sequences, with approximately 11% as singletons. The trim removed 2 bases at V and 2 bases at J, leaving 9 bases unmatched. Looked up from germline, CDR1 is DFQATT and CDR2 is SNEGSKA (reference sequence). This CDR3 has 15 amino acids. Findings and caveats of the study: In naive cells, over 95% of TCR sequences were seen only once. Each distinct alpha or beta sequence counts as one clonotype. Naive repertoires, especially CD8, held a few larger clonotypes, possibly memory cells re-expressing CD45RA.

This TCR was sampled from a human donor in good health. This sequence joins TRBV20-1 and TRBJ2-7, with 7 bases matching TRBD1. The sample comprised naive CD4+ T cells from blood. In DNA form, the CDR3 reads TGCAGTGCTAGAAAACCGGGACAGAAAACCTACGAGCAGTACTTC. Translation: CSARKPGQKTYEQYF.